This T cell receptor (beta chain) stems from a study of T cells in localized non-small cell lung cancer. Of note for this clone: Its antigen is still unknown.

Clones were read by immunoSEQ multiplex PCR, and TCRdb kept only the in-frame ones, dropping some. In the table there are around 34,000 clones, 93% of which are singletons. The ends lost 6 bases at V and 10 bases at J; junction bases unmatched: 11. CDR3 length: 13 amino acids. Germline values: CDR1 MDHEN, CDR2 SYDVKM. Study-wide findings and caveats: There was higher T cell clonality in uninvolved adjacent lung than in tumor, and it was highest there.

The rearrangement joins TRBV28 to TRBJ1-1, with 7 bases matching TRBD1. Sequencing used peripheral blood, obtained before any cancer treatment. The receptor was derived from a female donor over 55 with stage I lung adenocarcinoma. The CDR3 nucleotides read TGTGCCAGCAGAAAGGACAGGCAGGGGGTAGCTTTCTTT. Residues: CASRKDRQGVAFF.